This entry concerns a single TCR beta chain. Its target is not known. The germline V gene has CDR1 SGHDN and CDR2 FVKESK. This CDR3 is 15 amino acids long. V gave up 0 bases and J gave up 11 bases, with 19 bases separating them. Each donor's blood draw was approximately 10 milliliters of peripheral blood. The entry originates in a study of blood T cells in healthy people across ages. Study-wide background: Template switching captured about one barcoded beta molecule per two T cells.

A second PCR, run for roughly 7 to 12 cycles, used a sample-barcoded 5' primer plus a J-beta primer mix. Any given sample supplied a minimum of 2.5 million CDR3-containing paired-end reads. A single record per CDR3 protein comes from TCRdb applying MiXCR to the 5' RACE reads. Of over a million distinct CDR3 sequences in the sample, 35% to 45% were seen once. The study's findings and limits: The study regarded diversity estimates from one million T cells as underestimates.

The sequenced material came from blood. The chain carries TRBV14 and TRBJ2-5, with D perhaps matching TRBD1 or TRBD2 (5 bases each). The TCR comes from a woman in her late teens or twenties in good health. This CDR3 is CASSQDWGPSNEQYF. DNA for the CDR3: TGTGCCAGCAGCCAAGACTGGGGACCGTCCAATGAGCAGTACTTC.